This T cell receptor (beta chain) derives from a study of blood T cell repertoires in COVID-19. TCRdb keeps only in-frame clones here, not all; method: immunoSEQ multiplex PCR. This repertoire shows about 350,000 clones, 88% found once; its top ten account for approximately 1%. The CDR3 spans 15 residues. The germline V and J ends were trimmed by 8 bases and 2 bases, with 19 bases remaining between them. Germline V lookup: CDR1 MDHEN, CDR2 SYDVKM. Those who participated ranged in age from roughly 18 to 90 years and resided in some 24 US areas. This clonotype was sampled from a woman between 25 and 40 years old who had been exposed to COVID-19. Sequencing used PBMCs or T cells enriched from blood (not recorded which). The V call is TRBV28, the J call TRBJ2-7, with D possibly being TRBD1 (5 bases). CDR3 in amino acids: CASVGAPLTAYEQYF. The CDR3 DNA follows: TGTGCCAGCGTTGGGGCTCCCCTCACCGCCTACGAGCAGTACTTC.